This T cell receptor beta chain was sequenced in a study of memory CD4+ T cells and cytomegalovirus serostatus. General observations from the study: CMV serostatus prediction reached median AUC around 0.95, or 0.9 with US-trained model.

To note about this clone: Its specificity is unknown.

This table comes from immunoSEQ multiplex PCR, and its TCRdb copy is limited to in-frame clones, with some not included. The data show about 57,000 clones, 65% to 80% seen once. V lost 5 bases, J lost 9 bases, and 17 bases lay in between. This CDR3 has 14 amino acids. The germline V gene encodes CDR1 SEHNR and CDR2 FQNEAQ (reference sequence). Single viable CD3+CD4+CD8-CD45RO+ cells were sorted as the memory CD4+ T cells. J is TRBJ1-5 and V is TRBV7-9; a possible D gene is TRBD1 (5 bases). Sequencing used memory CD4+ T cells from blood. The receptor comes from an adult in good health and CMV-seronegative. CDR3 nucleotides: TGTGCCAGCAGCCCCGAGGGGCCTTCGGGGCCCCAGCATTTT. Protein sequence: CASSPEGPSGPQHF. The full variable domain, in which reference TRBV7-9 and TRBJ1-5 provide the parts outside the CDR3, is DTGVSQNPRHKITKRGQNVTFRCDPISEHNRLYWYRQTLGQGPEFLTYFQNEAQLEKSRLLSDRFSAERPKGSFSTLEIQRTEQGDSAMYLCASSPEGPSGPQHFGDGTRLSIL.